This T cell receptor (beta chain) was observed in a study of CD8+ T cells in alopecia areata. The sample holds a few counts of this clone. Germline V gene lookup returns CDR1 SQVTM and CDR2 ANQGSEA. This CDR3 has 14 residues. cDNA serving as the sequencing template came from extracted, reverse transcribed RNA. Method: immunoSEQ multiplex PCR; TCRdb's copy keeps in-frame clones and lacks some. The table lists some 100,000 clones, less than 45% of them singletons, with 3.1% in the top ten. The sequenced sample was CD4+ T cells sorted from blood. This sequence was found in a human donor with alopecia areata. The chain carries TRBV29-1 and TRBJ2-6, with D possibly being TRBD2 (6 bases). CDR3 sequence reads: CSGLPAAGANVLTF. The CDR3 nucleotides are TGCTCGGGACTCCCCGCCGCTGGGGCCAACGTCCTGACTTTC.